This TCR beta chain was sequenced in a study of shared clonotypes between healthy human individuals. Sequencing used immunoSEQ multiplex PCR; TCRdb keeps in-frame clones, though not all of them. The sample records about 1.1 million clones, 60% to 80% being singletons. Points from the study as a whole: Non-shared clonotypes showed lower generation probabilities than clonotypes common to all four donors. Generally, estimated richness proved larger in naive subsets than it did in memory subsets.

CD45RA-negative memory and CD45RA+ naive subsets were split from the CD4+ cells. The germline gives CDR1 SGHAT, CDR2 FQNNGV. The CDR3 length is 16 residues. With 7 bases removed from V and 1 base from J, the gap between germline ends came to 19 bases. This clone has only a few counts. What it binds is unknown. V gene TRBV11-2 combines with J gene TRBJ1-1, with a weak D call TRBD1 (6 bases). The source of this sequence is a man between 18 and 35 years old in good health. Some clones in this sample may be carry-over from other donors' samples. The sample was memory CD4+ T cells from PBMCs. The subset is: CD45RA-negative fraction. The CDR3 loop reads CASIPLGIRGNTEAFF. The CDR3 DNA is TGTGCCAGCATCCCCTTGGGTATCAGGGGGAACACTGAAGCTTTCTTT.